This entry lists 9 T cell receptor beta chains sequenced from one sample in a study of T-cell memory formation after mild COVID-19. TCRdb fed the 5' RACE reads into MiXCR, producing one record per CDR3 protein. The repertoire includes around 510,000 distinct CDR3 sequences, roughly 22% of them detected once, and approximately 8.4% sits in the top ten. The source material was PBMCs or a T cell subset sorted from them (not recorded which). The receptors were gathered from an adult woman who had mild COVID-19 (a few samples of this study predate the infection). Cell type and time point are not known.

V is TRBV29-1 and J is TRBJ2-7; 7 nucleotides line up with TRBD1. This CDR3 spans 13 amino acids. Germline loops: CDR1 SQVTM, CDR2 ANQGSEA. Trimming cost V 1 base and J 7 bases; bases outside gene matches: 7. Written as DNA, the CDR3 is TGCAGCGTTGAAGGACAGGGAATGGAAGAGCAGTACTTC. The encoded protein is CSVEGQGMEEQYF.

The chain uses TRBV6-4 and TRBJ2-1; 13 bases are shared with TRBD2. V trimming: 2 bases; J trimming: 8 bases; junction bases outside the gene matches: 3. Germline loops: CDR1 MRHNA, CDR2 SNTAGT. This CDR3 spans 15 amino acids. The CDR3 spells CASSDRGTSGDEQFF. In DNA form, the CDR3 reads TGTGCCAGCAGTGACCGGGGGACTAGCGGGGATGAGCAGTTCTTC.

The chain joins TRBV20-1 to TRBJ2-3; TRBD2 matches at 10 bases. The CDR3 is 14 amino acids. CDR1 and CDR2 (germline): DFQATT, SNEGSKA (reference sequence). Trimming at V came to 2 bases and at J to 5 bases, leaving 4 bases not matched to a gene. In DNA form, the CDR3 reads TGCAGTGCTAGAACTAGCGGGACCAGAGATACGCAGTATTTT. This encodes CSARTSGTRDTQYF.

The gene calls are TRBV19 and TRBJ1-1; no definite D call. The CDR3 sequence is 16 residues long. V gave up 2 bases and J gave up 1 base, with 14 bases separating them. CDR1 and CDR2 (germline): LNHDA, SQIVND (reference sequence). The CDR3 DNA reads as TGTGCCAGTAGTATAAACAGCGGCGCCACGAACACTGAAGCTTTCTTT. Protein: CASSINSGATNTEAFF.

This chain joins TRBV12-3 or TRBV12-4 and TRBJ2-4; 11 bases map to TRBD2. CDR3 length: 16 residues. After removal of 4 bases from V and 4 bases from J, the junction contained 6 bases not matched to a gene. The CDR3 region has the DNA TGTGCCAGCAGTTCCCGGACTAGCGGGTTTAAAAACATTCAGTACTTC. This sequence encodes CASSSRTSGFKNIQYF.

The chain recombines TRBV12-3 or TRBV12-4 with TRBJ2-1, with D unresolved. The V end lost 4 bases, the J end lost 8 bases, and 9 bases lay between the germline ends. This CDR3 spans 12 amino acids. CDR3: CASSSPTYEQFF. The CDR3, as DNA: TGTGCCAGCAGTTCCCCTACTTATGAGCAGTTCTTC.

V is TRBV6-2 or TRBV6-3 and J is TRBJ2-4; D possibly matches TRBD1 or TRBD2 (5 bases each). The CDR3 spans 12 residues. Germline V gives CDR1 MNHEY, CDR2 SVGEGT. The V end was cut by 10 bases, the J end by 6 bases, with 13 bases between. CDR3: CAIGPGPNIQYF. CDR3 in DNA: TGTGCCATTGGACCGGGACCAAACATTCAGTACTTC.

The chain carries TRBV7-9 and TRBJ1-2, with unresolved D. CDR1 and CDR2 (germline): SEHNR, FQNEAQ (reference sequence). CDR3 size: 13 residues. Deletions cut 3 bases from V and 6 bases from J, with 11 bases between. The CDR3 sequence is CASSFSAQNGYTF. The CDR3 DNA reads TGTGCCAGCAGCTTTTCGGCGCAGAATGGCTACACCTTC.

The rearrangement uses TRBV30 and TRBJ1-2, with TRBD1 as a possible D gene (6 bases). Per the germline V gene, CDR1 is GTSNPN and CDR2 is SVGIG (reference sequence). This CDR3 spans 13 amino acids. The V gene lost 3 bases and the J gene lost 8 bases, with 16 bases spanning the gap. The CDR3 DNA is TGTGCCTGGAGCCTGGGGGCAGGGGAAGGCTACACCTTC. Translating it yields CAWSLGAGEGYTF. Filled out from reference TRBV30 and TRBJ1-2, the complete variable domain reads SQTIHQWPATLVQPVGSPLSLECTVEGTSNPNLYWYRQAAGRGLQLLFYSVGIGQISSEVPQNLSASRPQDRQFILSSKKLLLSDSGFYLCAWSLGAGEGYTFGSGTRLTVV.